The rows below give T cell receptor beta chains drawn from one sample of a study of blood T cell repertoires in COVID-19. Clones were sequenced by immunoSEQ multiplex PCR, and TCRdb holds only the in-frame ones, with some missing. The table has 100,000 to 150,000 clones, roughly four fifths seen once. The sample comprised peripheral blood. The origin of the receptors is a woman aged 45-65 years with acute or convalescent COVID-19. The CDR3 runs from the conserved cysteine through the conserved F or W. The D gene is left open where the match is weak. A clone size is listed for some rows: how often the clone was seen (once, few, many), or a class if it is expanded.

d_gene	j_gene	v_gene	len	abundance	CDR3aa	CDR3nt
TRBD1	TRBJ2-6	TRBV5-1	17	NA	CASSLEGQGSGANVLTF	TGCGCCAGCAGCTTGGAAGGACAGGGATCTGGGGCCAACGTCCTGACTTTC
TRBD2	TRBJ2-1	TRBV30	14	NA	CAWSVSGGSEEQFF	TGTGCCTGGAGTGTAAGCGGGGGGTCGGAGGAGCAGTTCTTC
NA	TRBJ1-2	TRBV15	12	NA	CATSKQYYGYTF	TGTGCCACCAGCAAGCAATACTATGGCTACACCTTC
TRBD1	TRBJ2-1	TRBV10-2	12	NA	CATLRQGNEQFF	TGCGCCACCCTCCGACAGGGAAATGAGCAGTTCTTC
NA	TRBJ1-2	TRBV5-1	15	NA	CASSLGGSQAWGYTF	TGCGCCAGCAGCTTGGGGGGCAGCCAAGCATGGGGCTACACCTTC
NA	TRBJ2-2	TRBV9	15	NA	CASNSGDMNTGELFF	TGTGCCAGCAATAGTGGAGATATGAACACCGGGGAGCTGTTTTTT
TRBD2	TRBJ2-1	TRBV9	16	many	CASSSLAGGTYNEQFF	TGTGCCAGCAGCTCCTTAGCGGGGGGAACCTACAATGAGCAGTTCTTC
NA	TRBJ1-2	TRBV4-2	14	NA	CASSQDPRSYGYTF	TGTGCCAGCAGCCAAGATCCGCGGTCCTATGGCTACACCTTC
NA	TRBJ1-4	TRBV2	15	NA	CASTETIATNEKLFF	TGTGCCAGCACTGAGACTATTGCAACTAATGAAAAACTGTTTTTT
NA	TRBJ2-1	TRBV19	15	NA	CASSIEGASYNEQFF	TGTGCCAGTAGTATAGAGGGGGCCTCCTACAATGAGCAGTTCTTC
TRBD1	TRBJ1-5	TRBV2	14	NA	CASTSGGGNQPQHF	TGTGCCAGCACTTCAGGGGGAGGCAATCAGCCCCAGCATTTT
TRBD2	TRBJ2-1	TRBV2	15	few	CASSPRRGGYNEQFF	TGTGCCAGCAGTCCTCGGCGGGGGGGGTACAATGAGCAGTTCTTC
NA	TRBJ2-7	TRBV9	14	NA	CASSVGVQTYEQYF	TGTGCCAGCAGCGTAGGGGTACAGACCTACGAGCAGTACTTC
TRBD2	TRBJ2-3	TRBV4-1	16	NA	CASSQRTSGGSDTQYF	TGCGCCAGCAGCCAGAGGACTAGCGGGGGCTCAGATACGCAGTATTTT
TRBD1	TRBJ2-2	TRBV28	15	NA	CASRFPGQGGGELFF	TGTGCCAGCAGATTTCCGGGACAGGGTGGCGGGGAGCTGTTTTTT
NA	TRBJ1-3	TRBV30	12	NA	CAWGASGNTIYF	TGTGCCTGGGGTGCATCTGGAAACACCATATATTTT
NA	TRBJ1-6	TRBV27	14	NA	CASSVGGEGSPLHF	TGTGCCAGCAGTGTTGGGGGCGAGGGTTCACCCCTCCACTTT
NA	TRBJ2-1	TRBV2	15	NA	CASSEDVQDYNEQFF	TGTGCCAGCAGTGAAGATGTTCAGGACTACAATGAGCAGTTCTTC
TRBD1	TRBJ2-7	TRBV19	13	NA	CASREQGSYEQYF	TGTGCCAGTAGAGAACAGGGGAGCTACGAGCAGTACTTC
TRBD1	TRBJ2-2	TRBV6-5	15	NA	CASSGQGMGTGELFF	TGTGCCAGTTCGGGACAGGGAATGGGCACCGGGGAGCTGTTTTTT
NA	TRBJ1-1	TRBV5-6	14	NA	CASSLNSGLSEAFF	TGTGCCAGCAGCTTGAATTCAGGCCTCTCTGAAGCTTTCTTT
TRBD1	TRBJ2-2	TRBV6-1	17	NA	CASSELSRDRFAGELFF	TGTGCCAGCAGTGAACTGAGCCGGGACAGGTTCGCCGGGGAGCTGTTTTTT
NA	TRBJ1-1	TRBV6-1	15	NA	CASSEVGGRHTEAFF	TGTGCCAGCAGTGAAGTTGGGGGCAGGCACACTGAAGCTTTCTTT